A selection of T cell receptor beta chains follows, all from one sample in a study of blood T cell repertoires in COVID-19. Profiled with immunoSEQ multiplex PCR; TCRdb holds only in-frame clones, not every one. The sample yields 88,000 or so clones, around 75% seen once. Sequencing was performed on peripheral blood. Receptors were obtained from a human donor in a cohort sampled during active COVID-19. The CDR3 runs from the conserved cysteine through the conserved F or W. D genes are given only for firm matches. Rows may omit the clone size; those that give it use once, few, many or a size class.

CDR3 DNA,CDR3 protein,D gene,CDR3 length,V gene,clone size,J gene
TGTGCCACCAGCCGAACAGGGATGACAGATACGCAGTATTTT,CATSRTGMTDTQYF,NA,14,TRBV24-1,NA,TRBJ2-3
TGTGCCAGCAGTCTATTAGAGCCATTCACAGATACGCAGTATTTT,CASSLLEPFTDTQYF,NA,15,TRBV27,NA,TRBJ2-3
TGTGCCAGCAGCAGCCCCAGGGGACAAGAGACCCAGTACTTC,CASSSPRGQETQYF,NA,14,TRBV9,NA,TRBJ2-5
TGTGCCAGCAGCTCCTCAGCGGGAGGGGCAGGTACGCAGTATTTT,CASSSSAGGAGTQYF,TRBD2,15,TRBV7-3,once,TRBJ2-3
TGTGCCAGCAGTTTAGACATCGGAACCTCGTACAATGAGCAGTTCTTC,CASSLDIGTSYNEQFF,NA,16,TRBV27,NA,TRBJ2-1
TGTGCCAGCAGCTACCGGGGGAACACTGAAGCTTTCTTT,CASSYRGNTEAFF,NA,13,TRBV5-4,NA,TRBJ1-1
TGTGCCAGCAGTACATCCGATACAACTAATGAAAAACTGTTTTTT,CASSTSDTTNEKLFF,NA,15,TRBV28,NA,TRBJ1-4
TGTGCCAGCAGCTTAGCCAAGGGAGCCACAGATACGCAGTATTTT,CASSLAKGATDTQYF,NA,15,TRBV11-2,NA,TRBJ2-3
TGTGCCACCACTGGGGGGGTGGGTGAAGCTTTCTTT,CATTGGVGEAFF,NA,12,TRBV24-1,NA,TRBJ1-1
TGTGCCAGCAGCATACGCAGGGTTTACGAGCAGTACTTC,CASSIRRVYEQYF,NA,13,TRBV7-8,NA,TRBJ2-7
TGTGCCAGCAGGGGACAGATCTACTCTGGGGCCAACGTCCTGACTTTC,CASRGQIYSGANVLTF,TRBD1,16,TRBV5-4,NA,TRBJ2-6
TGTGCCACCAGTGCTGGCCAGGGCCGAGCAGATACGCAGTATTTT,CATSAGQGRADTQYF,NA,15,TRBV24-1,NA,TRBJ2-3
TGCGCCAGCAGTCCCGTGTGGGGGAGTGGGGACTATTATACAGATACGCAGTATTTT,CASSPVWGSGDYYTDTQYF,TRBD2,19,TRBV23-1,NA,TRBJ2-3
TGTGCCAGCAGCCGTCCCACAGATACGCAGTATTTT,CASSRPTDTQYF,NA,12,TRBV7-2,NA,TRBJ2-3
TGTGCCAGCAGCCTACTGGGACAGCCTAACTATGGCTACACCTTC,CASSLLGQPNYGYTF,TRBD1,15,TRBV5-5,NA,TRBJ1-2
TGTGCCAGCAGCCCCCCTCAGGGCGGGGCCGGTACCGGGGAGCTGTTTTTT,CASSPPQGGAGTGELFF,NA,17,TRBV3-1/TRBV3-2,NA,TRBJ2-2
TGTGCCATCAGTGATAGGGGGCCAAACTCTGGAAACACCATATATTTT,CAISDRGPNSGNTIYF,TRBD1,16,TRBV10-3,NA,TRBJ1-3